These T cell receptor beta chains were read from a single sample in a study of OX40 agonist ivuxolimab in advanced cancers. The protocol was immunoSEQ multiplex PCR, while the TCRdb copy is restricted to in-frame clones and leaves out a portion. The data hold about 38,000 clones, with 70% to 90% observed a single time. Sequenced material: CD4+ or CD8+ T cells sorted from blood, taken in a trial of the OX40 agonist ivuxolimab. The origin of the receptors is an adult with an advanced solid tumor such as melanoma, head and neck, liver or kidney cancer. Each CDR3 is given with its conserved first and last residue. The D gene is left open where the match is weak. Size is stated for part of the rows, as once, few or many counts, or as a class when the clone is expanded.

abundance: -
v_gene: TRBV5-6
d_gene: -
j_gene: TRBJ2-5
CDR3nt: TGTGCCAGCAACCTAGGGGACTTACAAGAGACCCAGTACTTC
CDR3aa: CASNLGDLQETQYF

abundance: -
v_gene: TRBV5-1
d_gene: -
j_gene: TRBJ1-5
CDR3nt: TGCGCCAGCAGCTTGGCGGGGTCCTATAGCAATCAGCCCCAGCATTTT
CDR3aa: CASSLAGSYSNQPQHF

abundance: -
v_gene: TRBV5-6
d_gene: TRBD1
j_gene: TRBJ1-2
CDR3nt: TGTGCCAGCAGCTTAGTCCGGGACAGGGGTTATGGCTACACCTTC
CDR3aa: CASSLVRDRGYGYTF

abundance: once
v_gene: TRBV6-4
d_gene: TRBD1
j_gene: TRBJ2-7
CDR3nt: TGTGCCATCTTGCACGCGGGACAGGACCTATACGAGCAGTACTTC
CDR3aa: CAILHAGQDLYEQYF

abundance: -
v_gene: TRBV28
d_gene: -
j_gene: TRBJ2-7
CDR3nt: TGTGCCAGCTGTCTATCCACGACCTACGAGCAGTACTTC
CDR3aa: CASCLSTTYEQYF

abundance: -
v_gene: TRBV4-1
d_gene: TRBD1
j_gene: TRBJ1-2
CDR3nt: TGCGCCAGCAGCCAAGTCGAGGGGGCGACCTATGGCTACACCTTC
CDR3aa: CASSQVEGATYGYTF

abundance: -
v_gene: TRBV2
d_gene: -
j_gene: TRBJ2-1
CDR3nt: TGTGCCAGCAATTTCGACTCCAATGAGCAGTTCTTC
CDR3aa: CASNFDSNEQFF

abundance: -
v_gene: TRBV9
d_gene: -
j_gene: TRBJ1-3
CDR3nt: TGTGCCAGCAGTGATGACAACTCTGGAAACACCATATATTTT
CDR3aa: CASSDDNSGNTIYF

abundance: -
v_gene: TRBV14
d_gene: -
j_gene: TRBJ2-6
CDR3nt: TGTGCCAGCAGCGGCAACAGGCGAGAGAGCGACTCTGGGGCCAACGTCCTGACTTTC
CDR3aa: CASSGNRRESDSGANVLTF

abundance: -
v_gene: TRBV29-1
d_gene: -
j_gene: TRBJ2-5
CDR3nt: TGCAGCGTTGAACCCAGTGGGGACGGTACCCAGTACTTC
CDR3aa: CSVEPSGDGTQYF

abundance: once
v_gene: TRBV12-1
d_gene: -
j_gene: TRBJ1-5
CDR3nt: TGTGCCAGCAGCTTTGACCGGCCACCTTGCAATCAGCCCCAGCATTTT
CDR3aa: CASSFDRPPCNQPQHF

abundance: -
v_gene: TRBV19
d_gene: -
j_gene: TRBJ1-1
CDR3nt: TGTGCCAGTAGTACCCGGACGAACAGGGTTCCCCTGAACACTGAAGCTTTCTTT
CDR3aa: CASSTRTNRVPLNTEAFF

abundance: once
v_gene: TRBV28
d_gene: TRBD1
j_gene: TRBJ1-6
CDR3nt: TGTGCCAGCAGTTTTCCGGGACAGGGCATGCTTTCACCCCTCCACTTT
CDR3aa: CASSFPGQGMLSPLHF

abundance: -
v_gene: TRBV27
d_gene: -
j_gene: TRBJ1-2
CDR3nt: TGTGCCAGCAGTTTGCGGGGGGCGGATAGCTATGGCTACACCTTC
CDR3aa: CASSLRGADSYGYTF

abundance: -
v_gene: TRBV30
d_gene: -
j_gene: TRBJ1-4
CDR3nt: TGTGCCTGGAGGGCCGGGACAAATGAAAAACTGTTTTTT
CDR3aa: CAWRAGTNEKLFF

abundance: many
v_gene: TRBV7-6
d_gene: -
j_gene: TRBJ1-6
CDR3nt: TGTGCCAGCAGCTTAGGGGGGCATAATTCACCCCTCCACTTT
CDR3aa: CASSLGGHNSPLHF

abundance: -
v_gene: TRBV6-5
d_gene: -
j_gene: TRBJ2-7
CDR3nt: TGTGCCAGCAGCGGCGGGGAAAACGAGCAGTACTTC
CDR3aa: CASSGGENEQYF

abundance: -
v_gene: TRBV6-5
d_gene: -
j_gene: TRBJ1-2
CDR3nt: TGTGCCAGCAGCCCGACATCCTCCTTCAACGGCTACACCTTC
CDR3aa: CASSPTSSFNGYTF

abundance: -
v_gene: TRBV10-1
d_gene: -
j_gene: TRBJ2-7
CDR3nt: TGCGCCAGCAGTGAGTCCAAGTCCGGGGACGGGACCTACGAGCAGTACTTC
CDR3aa: CASSESKSGDGTYEQYF

abundance: -
v_gene: TRBV28
d_gene: TRBD1
j_gene: TRBJ2-3
CDR3nt: TGTGCCAGCAGTCAGGGACAGGGGCTCACAGATACGCAGTATTTT
CDR3aa: CASSQGQGLTDTQYF

abundance: -
v_gene: TRBV19
d_gene: -
j_gene: TRBJ1-2
CDR3nt: TGTGCCAGTACTCCAACCGGGACAACTAACTATGGCTACACCTTC
CDR3aa: CASTPTGTTNYGYTF